The 11 T cell receptor beta chains below all came from one sample that was sequenced in a study of cytomegalovirus exposure and HLA in healthy donors. 13 Jbeta primers and 60 Vbeta primers were used for the PCR. Data came from immunoSEQ multiplex PCR; TCRdb stores just in-frame clones and leaves some out. The table records approximately 91,000 clones, about 89% of them present only once. The material sequenced was PBMCs. Receptors originate from a man aged 25-40 years in good health and CMV-seropositive.

The J gene is TRBJ2-7, the V gene TRBV4-1; 7 nucleotides line up with TRBD2. Germline V gene data show CDR1 as MGHRA and CDR2 as YSYEKL. The CDR3 has 18 amino acids. V dropped 2 bases and J dropped 0; count of bases not matched to a gene: 13. The CDR3: CASSQIGGSGISSYEQYF. In nucleotides, the CDR3 is TGCGCCAGCAGCCAAATTGGCGGGAGTGGTATTAGCTCCTACGAGCAGTACTTC.

In this sample, this clone turned up a few times. This sequence joins TRBV29-1 and TRBJ1-4; D is unclear. Germline CDR1 SQVTM, CDR2 ANQGSEA. Trimming stripped 6 bases from V and 8 bases from J, with 16 bases between. The CDR3 has 13 amino acids. The CDR3 protein is CSVDTGSREKLFF. CDR3 DNA: TGCAGCGTCGATACCGGGAGTAGGGAAAAACTGTTTTTT.

The gene calls are TRBV7-2 and TRBJ2-3; TRBD2 is a possible D gene (6 bases). The V end lost 3 bases, the J end lost 0 bases, and 10 bases lay between the germline ends. The CDR3 consists of 15 residues. The germline gives CDR1 SGHTA, CDR2 FQGNSA. In nucleotides, the CDR3 is TGTGCCAGCAGCTTGGGGGGACGGAGCACAGATACGCAGTATTTT. It is translated as CASSLGGRSTDTQYF.

The chain links TRBV5-8 to TRBJ2-1; 7 nucleotides align to TRBD2. J lost 4 bases, V lost 1 base, and 5 bases had no gene match. Germline V lookup: CDR1 SGHTS, CDR2 YDEGEE. This CDR3 spans 15 amino acids. The CDR3 region is CASSLRGGTYNEQFF. The CDR3 DNA reads TGTGCCAGCAGCTTGCGGGGAGGGACGTACAATGAGCAGTTCTTC.

The chain employs TRBV5-6 and TRBJ2-7; 7 nucleotides match TRBD1. This CDR3 spans 15 amino acids. V was pared by 3 bases and J by 4 bases, with 10 bases of the junction left unmatched. Germline values: CDR1 SGHDT, CDR2 YYEEEE. CDR3 loop: CASSSDGTAFYEQYF. The DNA of the CDR3 is TGTGCCAGCAGCTCGGACGGGACAGCCTTTTACGAGCAGTACTTC.

The rearrangement joins TRBV5-1 to TRBJ1-2; the D is unclear. With 5 bases removed from V and 3 bases from J, the gap between germline ends came to 14 bases. The V gene's germline CDR1 is SGHRS and CDR2 YFSETQ. The CDR3 consists of 14 residues. The CDR3 protein is CASREDGGYYGYTF. The CDR3 bases are TGCGCCAGCAGAGAAGACGGAGGGTACTATGGCTACACCTTC.

This clone was observed a single time. The genes are TRBV10-2 and TRBJ2-7; 12 bases line up with TRBD2. Germline lookup yields CDR1 WSHSY and CDR2 SAAADI. V dropped 7 bases and J dropped 1; count of bases not matched to a gene: 2. The CDR3 loop spans 14 amino acids. Here the CDR3 reads CASMGLAGSYEQYF. Written as DNA, the CDR3 is TGCGCCAGCATGGGACTAGCGGGTTCCTACGAGCAGTACTTC.

V gene TRBV21-1 combines with J gene TRBJ2-7; the table's D call TRBD1 went unverified against the DNA. TRBV21-1 is a pseudogene locus. The CDR3 contains 13 residues. The CDR3 DNA reads as TGTGCCAGCAGCAAAGGGCTTTCCTACGAGCAGTACTTC. This gives the protein CASSKGLSYEQYF.

The rearrangement links TRBV28 to TRBJ2-1, with TRBD1 matching over 7 bases. The germline CDR1 and CDR2 sequences are MDHEN and SYDVKM. Germline trimming cut 10 bases from V and 3 bases from J; bases unmatched to any gene: 12. The CDR3 consists of 15 residues. The CDR3 sequence: CATNPTGTNYNEQFF. The CDR3 DNA reads as TGTGCCACCAACCCGACAGGGACAAACTACAATGAGCAGTTCTTC. The full variable domain, rest sourced from reference TRBV28 and TRBJ2-1, is DVKVTQSSRYLVKRTGEKVFLECVQDMDHENMFWYRQDPGLGLRLIYFSYDVKMKEKGDIPEGYSVSREKKERFSLILESASTNQTSMYLCATNPTGTNYNEQFFGPGTRLTVL.

This clone was recorded once. The rearrangement links TRBV4-1 to TRBJ2-5; D uncertain. The CDR3 totals 12 residues. Germline lookup yields CDR1 MGHRA and CDR2 YSYEKL. Trimming removed 0 bases from V and 5 bases from J, with 4 bases in between. Written as DNA, the CDR3 is TGCGCCAGCAGCCAAGATGAGGAGACCCAGTACTTC. It codes for CASSQDEETQYF.

V is TRBV5-1 and J is TRBJ2-7; 14 positions agree with TRBD2. The trim removed 4 bases at V and 3 bases at J, leaving 3 bases unmatched. Per germline, CDR1 SGHRS and CDR2 YFSETQ. This CDR3 region has 15 residues. CDR3 region: CASSLGTSGGYEQYF. The CDR3 nucleotides read TGCGCCAGCAGCCTCGGGACTAGCGGGGGCTACGAGCAGTACTTC.